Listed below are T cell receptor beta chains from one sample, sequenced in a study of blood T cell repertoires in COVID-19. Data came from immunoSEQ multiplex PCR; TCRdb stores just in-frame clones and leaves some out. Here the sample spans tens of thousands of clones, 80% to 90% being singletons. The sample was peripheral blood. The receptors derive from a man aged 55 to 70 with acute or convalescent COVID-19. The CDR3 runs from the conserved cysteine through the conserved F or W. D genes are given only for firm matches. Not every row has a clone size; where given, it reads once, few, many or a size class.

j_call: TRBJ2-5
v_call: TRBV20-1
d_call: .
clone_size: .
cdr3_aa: CSASVIADVQETQYF
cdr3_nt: TGCAGTGCTAGTGTGATAGCGGACGTCCAAGAGACCCAGTACTTC

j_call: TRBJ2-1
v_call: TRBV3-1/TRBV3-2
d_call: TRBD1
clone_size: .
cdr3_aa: CASSQVGPGTGHNYNEQFF
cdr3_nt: TGTGCCAGCAGCCAAGTAGGTCCCGGGACAGGTCACAACTACAATGAGCAGTTCTTC

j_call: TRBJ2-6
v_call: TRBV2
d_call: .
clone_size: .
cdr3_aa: CASSSQGISGANVLTF
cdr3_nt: TGTGCCAGCAGTTCCCAGGGAATCTCTGGGGCCAACGTCCTGACTTTC

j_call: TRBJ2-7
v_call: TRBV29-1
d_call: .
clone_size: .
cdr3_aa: CSVSLGNEQYF
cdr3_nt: TGCAGCGTTAGTTTGGGCAACGAGCAGTACTTC

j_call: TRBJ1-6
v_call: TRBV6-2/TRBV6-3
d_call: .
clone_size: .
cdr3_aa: CASSYSRTASSYNSPLHF
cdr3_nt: TGTGCCAGCAGTTACTCACGGACAGCCAGCTCCTATAATTCACCCCTCCACTTT

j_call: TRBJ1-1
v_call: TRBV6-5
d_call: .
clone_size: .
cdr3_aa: CASIAQQNTEAFF
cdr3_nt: TGTGCCAGCATTGCACAGCAGAACACTGAAGCTTTCTTT

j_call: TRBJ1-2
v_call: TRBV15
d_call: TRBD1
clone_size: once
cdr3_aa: CATSKNDRDHGYTF
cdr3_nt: TGTGCCACCAGCAAGAACGACAGGGACCATGGCTACACCTTC

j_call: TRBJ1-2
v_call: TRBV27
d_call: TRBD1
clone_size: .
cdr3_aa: CASSLGQGVYGYTF
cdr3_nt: TGTGCCAGCAGTTTGGGACAGGGGGTCTATGGCTACACCTTC

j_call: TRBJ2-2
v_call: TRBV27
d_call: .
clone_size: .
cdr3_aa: CASSIQGRELFF
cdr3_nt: TGTGCCAGCAGTATACAGGGTCGGGAGCTGTTTTTT

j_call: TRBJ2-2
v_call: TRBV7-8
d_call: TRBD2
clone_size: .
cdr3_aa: CASSPLISGTSGTGELFF
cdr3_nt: TGTGCCAGCAGCCCCCTTATCTCCGGGACTAGCGGTACCGGGGAGCTGTTTTTT

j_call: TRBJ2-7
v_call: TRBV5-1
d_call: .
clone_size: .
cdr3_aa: CASSMEGASSYEQYF
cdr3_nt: TGCGCCAGCAGTATGGAAGGGGCTAGCTCCTACGAGCAGTACTTC

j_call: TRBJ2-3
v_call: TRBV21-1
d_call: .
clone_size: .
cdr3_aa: CASSKATSQGPRTDTQYF
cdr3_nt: TGTGCCAGCAGCAAAGCCACCTCACAGGGCCCTCGCACAGATACGCAGTATTTT

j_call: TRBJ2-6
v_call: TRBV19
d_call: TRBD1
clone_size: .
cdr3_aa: CASSIVGQGALSGANVLTF
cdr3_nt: TGTGCCAGTAGTATAGTTGGACAGGGGGCTCTCTCTGGGGCCAACGTCCTGACTTTC

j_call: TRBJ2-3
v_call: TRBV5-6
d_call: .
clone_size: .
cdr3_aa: CASSPEGDWGTDTQYF
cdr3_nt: TGTGCCAGCAGCCCGGAAGGGGATTGGGGCACAGATACGCAGTATTTT

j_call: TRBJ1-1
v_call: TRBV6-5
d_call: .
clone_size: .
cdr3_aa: CASGQRNTEAFF
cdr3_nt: TGTGCCAGCGGACAAAGGAACACTGAAGCTTTCTTT

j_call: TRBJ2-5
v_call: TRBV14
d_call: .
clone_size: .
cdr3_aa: CASSQSRVTTQYF
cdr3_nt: TGTGCCAGCAGCCAATCCAGGGTAACGACCCAGTACTTC

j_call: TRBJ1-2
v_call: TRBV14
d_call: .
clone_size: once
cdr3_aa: CASSQPHGSMNGYTF
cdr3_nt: TGTGCCAGCAGCCAACCTCACGGGAGTATGAATGGCTACACCTTC

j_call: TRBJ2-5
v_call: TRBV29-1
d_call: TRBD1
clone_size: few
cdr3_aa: CSVASGTGYETQYF
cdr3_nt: TGCAGCGTTGCCTCCGGGACAGGGTACGAGACCCAGTACTTC

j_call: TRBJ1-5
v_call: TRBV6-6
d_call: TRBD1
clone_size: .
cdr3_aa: CASSLPGTVSTRNQPQHF
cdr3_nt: TGTGCCAGCAGTCTTCCCGGGACAGTTTCTACTCGCAATCAGCCCCAGCATTTT

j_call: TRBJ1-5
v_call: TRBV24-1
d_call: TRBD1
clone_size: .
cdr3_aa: CATSDGQGVDQPQHF
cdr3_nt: TGTGCCACCAGTGATGGACAGGGGGTGGATCAGCCCCAGCATTTT

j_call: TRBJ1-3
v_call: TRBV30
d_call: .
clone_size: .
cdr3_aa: CACHMSGGNTIYF
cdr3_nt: TGTGCCTGCCACATGTCAGGTGGAAACACCATATATTTT

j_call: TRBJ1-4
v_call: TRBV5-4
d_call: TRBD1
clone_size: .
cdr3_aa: CASSLHRDRGSTNEKLFF
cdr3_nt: TGTGCCAGCAGCTTGCACCGGGACAGGGGTTCAACTAATGAAAAACTGTTTTTT

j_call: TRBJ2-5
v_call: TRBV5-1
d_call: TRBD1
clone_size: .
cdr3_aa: CASSSGGDQETQYF
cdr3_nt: TGCGCCAGCAGCTCAGGGGGTGACCAAGAGACCCAGTACTTC

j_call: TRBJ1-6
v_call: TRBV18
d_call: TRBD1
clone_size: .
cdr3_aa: CASSPSTGGGSTYSPLHF
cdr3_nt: TGTGCCAGCTCACCTTCGACAGGGGGCGGCTCCACTTATTCACCCCTCCACTTT

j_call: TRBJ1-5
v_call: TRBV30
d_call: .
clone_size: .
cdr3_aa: CAWSVRQGDQPQHF
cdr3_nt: TGTGCCTGGAGTGTCCGCCAGGGCGATCAGCCCCAGCATTTT

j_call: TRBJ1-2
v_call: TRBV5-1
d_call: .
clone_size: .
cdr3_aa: CASSSSRGYTF
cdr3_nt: TGCGCCAGCAGCTCATCACGGGGCTACACCTTC

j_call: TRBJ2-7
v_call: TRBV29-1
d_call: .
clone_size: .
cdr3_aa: CSVYSSEISYEQYF
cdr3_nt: TGCAGCGTTTACTCTAGCGAAATAAGCTACGAGCAGTACTTC

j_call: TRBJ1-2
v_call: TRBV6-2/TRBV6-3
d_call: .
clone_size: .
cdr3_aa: CASSYSPTAGGGTF
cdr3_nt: TGTGCCAGCAGTTACTCGCCCACGGCGGGTGGTGGAACCTTC

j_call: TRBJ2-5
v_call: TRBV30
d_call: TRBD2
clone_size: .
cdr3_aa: CAWSLAGQETQYF
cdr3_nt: TGTGCCTGGAGTTTAGCGGGACAAGAGACCCAGTACTTC

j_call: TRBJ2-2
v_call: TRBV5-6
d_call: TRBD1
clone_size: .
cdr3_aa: CASSRDSNTGELFF
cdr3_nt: TGTGCCAGCAGCCGGGACAGTAACACCGGGGAGCTGTTTTTT

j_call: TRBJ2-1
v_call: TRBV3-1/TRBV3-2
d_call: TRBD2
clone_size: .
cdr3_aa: CASSQASGGYNEQFF
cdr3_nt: TGTGCCAGCAGCCAAGCTTCGGGAGGGTACAATGAGCAGTTCTTC

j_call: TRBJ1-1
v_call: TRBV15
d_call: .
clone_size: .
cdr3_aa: CATRGGYTEAFF
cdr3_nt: TGTGCCACCAGGGGAGGGTACACTGAAGCTTTCTTT

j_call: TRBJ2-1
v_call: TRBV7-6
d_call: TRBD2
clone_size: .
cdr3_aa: CASSPTSGGYNEQFF
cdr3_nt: TGTGCCAGCAGCCCGACTAGCGGGGGGTACAATGAGCAGTTCTTC

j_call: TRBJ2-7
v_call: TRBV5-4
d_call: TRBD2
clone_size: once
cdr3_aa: CASSSKTSGAYEQYF
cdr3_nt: TGTGCCAGCAGCTCAAAGACTAGCGGGGCCTACGAGCAGTACTTC

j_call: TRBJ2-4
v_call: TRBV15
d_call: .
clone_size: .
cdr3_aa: CATSRSGLSNIQYF
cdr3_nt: TGTGCCACCAGCAGATCCGGACTATCGAACATTCAGTACTTC

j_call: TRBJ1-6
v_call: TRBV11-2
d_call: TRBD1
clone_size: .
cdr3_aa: CASSLRDRGSPLHF
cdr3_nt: TGTGCCAGCAGCCTCCGTGACAGGGGTTCACCCCTCCACTTT

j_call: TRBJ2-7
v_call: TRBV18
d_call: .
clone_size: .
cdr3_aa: CASSPLGYEQYF
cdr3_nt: TGTGCCAGCTCACCACTCGGCTACGAGCAGTACTTC

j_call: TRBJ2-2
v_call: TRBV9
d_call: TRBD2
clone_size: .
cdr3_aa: CASSVSGGPYTGELFF
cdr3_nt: TGTGCCAGCAGCGTGAGCGGGGGGCCCTACACCGGGGAGCTGTTTTTT

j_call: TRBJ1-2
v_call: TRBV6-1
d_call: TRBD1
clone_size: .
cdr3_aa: CASSETDRDRVIGNYGYTF
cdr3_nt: TGTGCCAGCAGTGAGACCGATCGGGACAGGGTTATTGGCAACTATGGCTACACCTTC

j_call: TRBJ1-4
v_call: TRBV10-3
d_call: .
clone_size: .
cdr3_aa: CAISDRTNEKLFF
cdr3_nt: TGTGCCATCAGTGATAGAACTAATGAAAAACTGTTTTTT

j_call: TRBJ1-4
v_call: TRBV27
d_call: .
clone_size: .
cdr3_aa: CASRRDRVPNEKLFF
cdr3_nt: TGTGCCAGCAGAAGAGACCGGGTCCCAAATGAAAAACTGTTTTTT

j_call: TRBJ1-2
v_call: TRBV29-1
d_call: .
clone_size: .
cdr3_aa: CSVEQSYGYTF
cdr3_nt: TGCAGCGTTGAACAGTCTTATGGCTACACCTTC

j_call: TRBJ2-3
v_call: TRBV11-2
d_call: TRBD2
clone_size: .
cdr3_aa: CASSLTGTSGGRDTQYF
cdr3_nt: TGTGCCAGCAGCTTAACTGGGACTAGCGGGGGAAGAGATACGCAGTATTTT

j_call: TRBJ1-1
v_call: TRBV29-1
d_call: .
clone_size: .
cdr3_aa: CSVAGYTEAFF
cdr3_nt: TGCAGCGTTGCGGGTTATACTGAAGCTTTCTTT

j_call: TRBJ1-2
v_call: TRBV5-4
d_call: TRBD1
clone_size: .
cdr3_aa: CASSGGDRIYGYTF
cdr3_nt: TGTGCCAGCAGCGGTGGGGACAGGATCTATGGCTACACCTTC

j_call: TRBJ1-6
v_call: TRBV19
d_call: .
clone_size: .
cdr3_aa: CASSRGGGYNSPLHF
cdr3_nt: TGTGCCAGTAGTCGGGGAGGGGGCTATAATTCACCCCTCCACTTT

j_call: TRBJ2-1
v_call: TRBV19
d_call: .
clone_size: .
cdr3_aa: CASTGAGSYNEQFF
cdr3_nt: TGTGCCAGTACAGGGGCGGGCTCCTACAATGAGCAGTTCTTC

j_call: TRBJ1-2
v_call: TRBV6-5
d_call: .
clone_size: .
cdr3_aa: CASRMSGGNYGYTF
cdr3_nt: TGTGCCAGCAGAATGAGTGGGGGGAACTATGGCTACACCTTC

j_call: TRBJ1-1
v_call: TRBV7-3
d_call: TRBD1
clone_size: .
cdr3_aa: CASSLTDRGRTEAFF
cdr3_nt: TGTGCCAGCAGCTTAACGGACAGGGGCCGAACTGAAGCTTTCTTT

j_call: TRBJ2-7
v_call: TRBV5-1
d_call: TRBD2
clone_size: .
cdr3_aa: CASSDGLAGAYEQYF
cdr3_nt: TGCGCCAGCAGCGATGGACTAGCGGGGGCCTACGAGCAGTACTTC

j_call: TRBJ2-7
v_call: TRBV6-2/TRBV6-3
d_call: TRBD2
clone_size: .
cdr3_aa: CASSYSLAGWEYF
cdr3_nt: TGTGCCAGCAGTTACTCTCTAGCGGGATGGGAGTACTTC

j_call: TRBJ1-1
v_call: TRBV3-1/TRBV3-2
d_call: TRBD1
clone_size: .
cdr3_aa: CASREPPNRDRLFSNTEAFF
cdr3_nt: TGTGCCAGCAGGGAGCCCCCGAACCGGGACAGGCTTTTTTCGAACACTGAAGCTTTCTTT

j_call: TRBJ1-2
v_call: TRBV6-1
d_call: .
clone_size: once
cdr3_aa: CASSELSTTGYGYTF
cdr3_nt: TGTGCCAGCAGTGAGTTATCCACCACCGGGTATGGCTACACCTTC